What follows are 12 T cell receptor beta chains derived from one specimen sequenced in a study of beta chain features in type 1 diabetes. The sequenced template was cDNA made from the entire isolated RNA. Method: immunoSEQ multiplex PCR; TCRdb's copy keeps in-frame clones and lacks some. Of around 310,000 clones in the sample, roughly 9.6% were seen once. The material sequenced was naive CD4+ T cells from blood. These receptor sequences come from a woman aged 25 to 39 in good health.

A few counts support this clone. The V gene is TRBV2, the J gene TRBJ2-7, with TRBD2 matching over 7 bases. V gave up 4 bases and J gave up 2 bases; unmatched junction bases: 5. The CDR3 totals 14 residues. The germline V gene encodes CDR1 SNHLY and CDR2 FYNNEI. Here the CDR3 DNA reads TGTGCCAGCAGTGGCCTAGCGGCAACCTACGAGCAGTACTTC. This gives the protein CASSGLAATYEQYF.

With regard to this clone: A junction end diverges from the germline sequence, so it may reflect a read error. This same CDR3 is encoded by further DNA sequences in the sample. The chain joins TRBV7-7 to TRBJ2-1; TRBD2 might be the D (5 bases). The CDR3 is made up of 14 amino acids. Germline values: CDR1 SSHAT, CDR2 FNYEAQ (reference sequence). The CDR3 bases are TGTGCTAGCAGCTTGGCGGGCTCCTACAATGAGCAGTTCTTC. It encodes CASSLAGSYNEQFF.

V is TRBV28 and J is TRBJ2-6; D gene uncertain. V lost 6 bases to trimming and J lost 1 base, with 7 bases between them. The CDR3 is made up of 14 amino acids. CDR1 is MDHEN and CDR2 is SYDVKM in the germline V gene. CDR3 DNA sequence: TGTGCCAGCAGGAGGATTTCTGGGGCCAACGTCCTGACTTTC. This gives the protein CASRRISGANVLTF.

There are a few counts of this clone. The V and J genes are TRBV25-1 and TRBJ2-3, with 7 bases matching TRBD2. The length of the CDR3 is 15 residues. Trimming at V came to 3 bases and at J to 2 bases, leaving 5 bases not matched to a gene. Germline V lookup: CDR1 MGHDK, CDR2 SYGVNS. The CDR3 protein is CASSDPAGPTDTQYF. DNA of the CDR3: TGTGCCAGCAGTGACCCAGCGGGGCCCACAGATACGCAGTATTTT.

The chain uses TRBV5-6 and TRBJ2-1, with 9 nucleotides matching TRBD1. This CDR3 has 15 amino acids. Germline V CDR1 and CDR2: SGHDT, YYEEEE. V gave up 4 bases and J gave up 6 bases; unmatched junction bases: 8. CDR3 in amino acids: CASSRPGTGFNEQFF. The CDR3, as DNA: TGTGCCAGCAGCCGACCCGGGACAGGGTTCAATGAGCAGTTCTTC.

The chain joins TRBV29-1 to TRBJ2-5, with 11 positions matching TRBD2. The germline gives CDR1 SQVTM, CDR2 ANQGSEA. J gave up 7 bases and V 4 bases, and 14 bases lay outside the gene matches. This CDR3 contains 16 residues. The CDR3 is CSVGIAGGGNWGTQYF. The DNA for the CDR3 is TGCAGCGTTGGGATAGCGGGAGGGGGTAATTGGGGGACCCAGTACTTC.

This clone was seen a few times. The J gene is TRBJ2-5, the V gene TRBV28; no clear D gene. Per germline, CDR1 MDHEN and CDR2 SYDVKM. Trimming pared 2 bases from V and 6 bases from J, leaving 7 bases between. The CDR3 covers 12 residues. CDR3 DNA sequence: TGTGCCAGCAGTTTACCAGGAAAGACCCAGTACTTC. Its protein is CASSLPGKTQYF.

This clone has only a few counts. The chain employs TRBV6-6 and TRBJ1-1; D may be TRBD1 (6 bases). The CDR3 totals 14 residues. V was pared by 4 bases and J by 2 bases, with 11 bases between. The germline gives CDR1 MNHNY, CDR2 SVGAGI (reference sequence). The CDR3 DNA is TGTGCCAGCAGTTGGAGGACAGTAAACACTGAAGCTTTCTTT. This gives the protein CASSWRTVNTEAFF.

This clone has more than one count but fewer than ten. The genes are TRBV7-3 and TRBJ1-1; possibly TRBD1 for D (6 bases). The CDR3 totals 14 residues. The ends were cut back, 1 base at V and 4 bases at J, with 10 bases in the middle. CDR1 SGHTA and CDR2 FQGTGA come from the germline V gene. This CDR3 is CASSLRVQGTEAFF. The CDR3 DNA sequence: TGTGCCAGCAGCTTAAGGGTACAGGGCACTGAAGCTTTCTTT.

J is TRBJ2-2 and V is TRBV11-1, with a tentative D call TRBD1 (5 bases). CDR3 length equals 12 residues. V was cut by 4 bases and J by 7 bases, with 7 bases left in between. Germline lookup yields CDR1 SGHAT and CDR2 FQDESV (reference sequence). The CDR3 nucleotides read TGTGCCAGCAGCTCAGGGTTCGGGGAGCTGTTTTTT. Translation gives CASSSGFGELFF. Using reference TRBV11-1 and TRBJ2-2 for the parts outside the CDR3, the full variable domain is EAEVAQSPRYKITEKSQAVAFWCDPISGHATLYWYRQILGQGPELLVQFQDESVVDDSQLPKDRFSAERLKGVDSTLKIQPAELGDSAMYLCASSSGFGELFFGEGSRLTVL.

The chain employs TRBV28 and TRBJ2-7, with D hard to call. Germline V gene data show CDR1 as MDHEN and CDR2 as SYDVKM. Trimming cost V 6 bases and J 6 bases, with 12 bases left between them. This CDR3 is built from 12 residues. The CDR3 loop is CASRPRSGEQYF. Written as DNA, the CDR3 is TGTGCCAGCAGACCACGTTCGGGCGAGCAGTACTTC.

In this sample, this clone turned up a few times. The sample carries other DNA sequences with the same CDR3. The chain recombines TRBV27 with TRBJ2-5, with 8 bases matching TRBD1. This CDR3 has 14 residues. CDR1 and CDR2 from the germline V gene are MNHEY and SMNVEV (reference sequence). With V trimmed by 6 bases and J by 4 bases, 7 bases remained unmatched. The CDR3 nucleotides read TGTGCCAGCAGCCTAGACAGGGGAGGAGAGACCCAGTACTTC. Protein product: CASSLDRGGETQYF.